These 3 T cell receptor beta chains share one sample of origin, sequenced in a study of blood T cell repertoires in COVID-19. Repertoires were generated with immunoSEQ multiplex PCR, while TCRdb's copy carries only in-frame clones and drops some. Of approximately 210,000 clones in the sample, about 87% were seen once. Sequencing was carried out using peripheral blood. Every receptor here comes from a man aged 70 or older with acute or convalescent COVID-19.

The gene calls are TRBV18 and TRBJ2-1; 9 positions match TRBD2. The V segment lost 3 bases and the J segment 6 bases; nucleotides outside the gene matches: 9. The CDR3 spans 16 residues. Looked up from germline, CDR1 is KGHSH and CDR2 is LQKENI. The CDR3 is CASSPTSGPWINEQFF. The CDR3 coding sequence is TGTGCCAGCTCACCGACTAGCGGACCTTGGATCAATGAGCAGTTCTTC.

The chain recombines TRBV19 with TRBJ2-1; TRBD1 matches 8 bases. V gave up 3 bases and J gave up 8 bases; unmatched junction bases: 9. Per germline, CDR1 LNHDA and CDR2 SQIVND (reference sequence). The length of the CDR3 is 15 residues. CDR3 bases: TGTGCCAGTAGTATCTTGGGGCAGGGGGCTTATGAGCAGTTCTTC. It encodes CASSILGQGAYEQFF.

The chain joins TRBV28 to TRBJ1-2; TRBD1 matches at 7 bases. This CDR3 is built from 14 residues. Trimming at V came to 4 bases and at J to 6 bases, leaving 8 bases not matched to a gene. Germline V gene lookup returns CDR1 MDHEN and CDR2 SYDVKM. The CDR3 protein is CASSSGGMVDGYTF. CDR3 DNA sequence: TGTGCCAGCAGTTCAGGGGGTATGGTCGATGGCTACACCTTC.